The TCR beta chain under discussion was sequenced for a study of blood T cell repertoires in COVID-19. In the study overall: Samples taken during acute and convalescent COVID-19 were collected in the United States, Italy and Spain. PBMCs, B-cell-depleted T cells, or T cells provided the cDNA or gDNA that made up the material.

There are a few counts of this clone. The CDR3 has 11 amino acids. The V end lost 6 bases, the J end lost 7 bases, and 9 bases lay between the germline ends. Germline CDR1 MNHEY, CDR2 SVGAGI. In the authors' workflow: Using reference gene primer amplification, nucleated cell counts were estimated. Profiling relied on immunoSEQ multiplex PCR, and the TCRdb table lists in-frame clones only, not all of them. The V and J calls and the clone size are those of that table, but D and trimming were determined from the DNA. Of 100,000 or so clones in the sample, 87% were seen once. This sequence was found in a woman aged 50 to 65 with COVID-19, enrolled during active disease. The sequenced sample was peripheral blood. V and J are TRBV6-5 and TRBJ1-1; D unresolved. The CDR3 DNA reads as TGTGCCAGCAGCGAGGGTGGTGAAGCTTTCTTT. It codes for CASSEGGEAFF.